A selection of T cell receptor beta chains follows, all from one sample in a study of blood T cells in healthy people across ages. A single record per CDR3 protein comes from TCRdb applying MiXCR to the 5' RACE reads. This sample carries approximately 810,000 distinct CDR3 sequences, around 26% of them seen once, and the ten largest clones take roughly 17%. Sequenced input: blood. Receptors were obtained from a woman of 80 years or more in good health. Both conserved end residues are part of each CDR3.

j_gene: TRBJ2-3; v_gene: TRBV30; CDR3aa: CAWSPGWADTQYF
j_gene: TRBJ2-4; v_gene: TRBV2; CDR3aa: CASSGRNIQYF
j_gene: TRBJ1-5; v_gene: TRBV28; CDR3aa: CASSSPGTVNQPQHF
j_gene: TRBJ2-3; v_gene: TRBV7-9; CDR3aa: CATHDRGGVSTDTQYF
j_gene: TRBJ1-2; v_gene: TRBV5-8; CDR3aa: CASSLEPSTYGYTF
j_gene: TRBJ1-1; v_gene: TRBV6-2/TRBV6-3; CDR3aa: CASSPAGADTEAFF
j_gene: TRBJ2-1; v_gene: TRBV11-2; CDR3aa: CASSGGFSGEYYNEQFF
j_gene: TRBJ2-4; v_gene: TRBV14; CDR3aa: CASSPELAKNIQYF
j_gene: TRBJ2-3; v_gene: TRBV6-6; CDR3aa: CASSYATSGGARDTQYF
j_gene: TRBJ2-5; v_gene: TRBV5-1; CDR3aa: CASSFQGVQETQYF
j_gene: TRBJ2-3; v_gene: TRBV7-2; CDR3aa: CASSLLGQGITDTQYF
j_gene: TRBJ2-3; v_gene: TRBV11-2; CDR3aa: CASSLDPVHTDTQYF
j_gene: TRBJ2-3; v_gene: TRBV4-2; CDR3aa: CASSQPHGTSGADTQYF
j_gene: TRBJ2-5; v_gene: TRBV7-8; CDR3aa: CASSSGQGGETQYF
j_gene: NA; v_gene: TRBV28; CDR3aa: CASSTPDGRSYEQYF
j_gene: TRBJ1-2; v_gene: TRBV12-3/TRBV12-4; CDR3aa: CASTGPLPYGYTF
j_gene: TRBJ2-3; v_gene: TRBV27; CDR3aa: CASSADPALADTQYF
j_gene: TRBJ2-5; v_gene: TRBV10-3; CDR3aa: CAISVGGRETQYF
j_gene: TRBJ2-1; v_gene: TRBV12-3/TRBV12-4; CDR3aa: CASSLNSGGDEQFF
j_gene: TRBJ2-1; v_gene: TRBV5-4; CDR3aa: CASSLSAGGTYNEQFF
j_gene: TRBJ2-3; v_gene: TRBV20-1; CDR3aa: CSAERDGSDTQYF
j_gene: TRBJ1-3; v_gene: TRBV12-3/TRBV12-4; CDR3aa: CASSPNHSGNTIYF
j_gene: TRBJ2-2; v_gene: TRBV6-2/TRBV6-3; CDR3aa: CASSYPSGGPYTGELFF
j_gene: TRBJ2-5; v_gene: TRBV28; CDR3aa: CASSFAGRAGETQYF
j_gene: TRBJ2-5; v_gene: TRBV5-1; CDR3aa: CASSPFGQAQETQYF
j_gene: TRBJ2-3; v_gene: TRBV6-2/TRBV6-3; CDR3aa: CASSFSPQGRGTDTQYF
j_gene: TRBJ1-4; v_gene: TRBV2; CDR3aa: CASRRDRGGSEKLFF
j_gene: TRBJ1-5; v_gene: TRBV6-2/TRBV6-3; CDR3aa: CASSYATGVGQPQHF
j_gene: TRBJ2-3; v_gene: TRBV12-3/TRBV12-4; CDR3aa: CASRPRLAGSTDTQYF
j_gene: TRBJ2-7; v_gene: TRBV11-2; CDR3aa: CASSISQAPYTYEQYF
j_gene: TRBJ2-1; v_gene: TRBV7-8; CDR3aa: CASSAQMIYNEQFF
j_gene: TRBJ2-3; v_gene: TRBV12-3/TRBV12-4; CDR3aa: CASSLAGPGADTQYF
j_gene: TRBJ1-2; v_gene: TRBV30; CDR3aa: CAWSVGLGDLDYGYTF
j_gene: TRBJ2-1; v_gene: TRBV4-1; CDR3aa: CASSRPTSGSYNEQFF
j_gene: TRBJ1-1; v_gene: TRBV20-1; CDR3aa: CSATGPMNTEAFF
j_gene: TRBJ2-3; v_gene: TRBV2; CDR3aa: CASSGPDGTQYF
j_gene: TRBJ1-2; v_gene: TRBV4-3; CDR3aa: CVSSRRGTGNNYGYTF
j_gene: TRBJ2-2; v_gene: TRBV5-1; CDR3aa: CASSFGDRGPGELFF
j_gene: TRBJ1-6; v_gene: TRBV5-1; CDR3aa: CASSLEFQGPSGSPPHF
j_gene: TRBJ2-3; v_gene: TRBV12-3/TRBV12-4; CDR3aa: CASRRQVRADTQYF
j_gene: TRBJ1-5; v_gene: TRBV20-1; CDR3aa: CSAPRTGDSNQPQHF
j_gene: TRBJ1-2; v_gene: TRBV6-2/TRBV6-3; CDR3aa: CASSRVGTAKANYGYTF
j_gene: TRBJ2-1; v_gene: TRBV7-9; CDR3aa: CASNPPGQNLYNEQFF
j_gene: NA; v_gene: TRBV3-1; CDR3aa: CASSQRTNGGAETQYF
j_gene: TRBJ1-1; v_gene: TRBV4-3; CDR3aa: CASSLQGSHTEAFF
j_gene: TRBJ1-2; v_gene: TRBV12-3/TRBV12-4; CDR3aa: CASSLRQGAPYGYTF
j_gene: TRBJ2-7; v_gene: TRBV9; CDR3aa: CASSVHQGAAGEQYF
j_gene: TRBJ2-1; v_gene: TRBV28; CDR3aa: CASSSGGRDRDNEQFF
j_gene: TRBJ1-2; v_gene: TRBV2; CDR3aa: CASSVRDSTPYGYTF
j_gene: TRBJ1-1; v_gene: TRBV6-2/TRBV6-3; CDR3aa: CASRYLPGQGKPEAFF
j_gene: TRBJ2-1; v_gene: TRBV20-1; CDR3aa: CSAISVGDHEQFF
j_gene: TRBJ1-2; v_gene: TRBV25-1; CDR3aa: CASSEFQNYGYTF
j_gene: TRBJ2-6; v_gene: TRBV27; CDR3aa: CASSLLRQPSGANVLTF
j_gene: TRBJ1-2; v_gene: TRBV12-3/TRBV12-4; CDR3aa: CASSDTSNYGYTF
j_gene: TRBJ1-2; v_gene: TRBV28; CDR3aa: CASSIFGLANYGYTF
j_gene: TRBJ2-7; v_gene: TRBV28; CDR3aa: CASKARGGRTYEQYF
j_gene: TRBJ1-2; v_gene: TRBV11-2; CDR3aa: CASSSTKGVNYGYTF